Detailed here is one T cell receptor beta chain. Its antigen is unidentified. V gave up 1 base and J gave up 8 bases, with 12 bases separating them. The CDR3 is made up of 15 amino acids. CDR1 is MGHDK, CDR2 SYGVNS, per germline. The method was immunoSEQ multiplex PCR; TCRdb's version includes in-frame clones alone and lacks a portion of them. The sample has more than 50,000 clones; roughly 81% are singletons. In the ViraFEST assay, antigen-specific CD4+ clonotypes were identified by expansion after peptide-pool stimulation. Following 10 days of culture, CD4+ T cells were isolated. The data belong to a study of vaccination effects on CD4 cells after COVID-19.

The source of this sequence is a human donor who received a COVID-19 vaccine. The rearrangement uses TRBV25-1 and TRBJ1-6; weak D call: TRBD1 (5 bases). Source: CD4+ T cells from PBMCs cultured with HCoV-229E spike peptides, taken before COVID-19 vaccination. The CDR3 here is CASSESQPGHSPLHF. The CDR3 nucleotides are TGTGCCAGCAGTGAATCTCAGCCAGGGCATTCACCCCTCCACTTT.